The present entry profiles one T cell receptor beta chain with its context. The target antigen is unknown. TCRdb processed the 5' RACE reads anew with MiXCR; each CDR3 protein has one entry. Found here are 280,000 or so distinct CDR3 sequences, 8% to 9% of them singletons; the top ten hold about 20%. This record comes from a study of T-cell memory formation after mild COVID-19. The overall study: TCR clustering was largely donor specific.

The germline V gene has CDR1 MNHEY and CDR2 SMNVEV (reference sequence). The ends were cut back, 4 bases at V and 3 bases at J, with 9 bases in the middle. CDR3 length: 14 residues. Study observations and caveats: Still unconfirmed is whether the second-wave clones peaking on day 37 recognized SARS-CoV-2.

Sequencing used PBMCs or a T cell subset sorted from them (not recorded which). The sequence was collected from a man younger than 30 who had mild COVID-19 (a few samples of this study predate the infection). Cell type and time point are not known. V is TRBV27 and J is TRBJ2-2; tentatively, D is TRBD2 (5 bases). DNA for the CDR3: TGTGCCAGCAGTTCGGGGTTGTACACCGGGGAGCTGTTTTTT. Translation: CASSSGLYTGELFF.